This T cell receptor beta chain was profiled in a study of shared clonotypes between healthy human individuals (TCRdb year 2020). At the level of the whole study: Two women and a few men aged 18 to 49 years were included in the cohort. For each donor, CD4 naive and CD4 memory were each run on three plates, CD8 naive on two plates, and CD8 memory on one plate. To estimate repertoire size and how much clonotype sharing occurs between individuals, the study deeply sequenced the blood TCR repertoires of a handful of healthy adults. Libraries were prepared and TCR repertoires were sequenced by different laboratories using diverse techniques, in order to increase sequencing depth and limit assay-specific biases. Leukapheresis yielded between about 0.9 and 9.5 billion PBMCs per donor.

Using the deep immunoSEQ assay, multiplex PCR amplified TCR CDR3 regions from genomic DNA. Extracted genomic DNA from each cell subset was spread evenly across all wells of several immunoSEQ 96-well plates, with each plate serving as a replicate. For sorted subsets, roughly 200 ng of genomic DNA, equivalent to 25,000 to 35,000 T cell genomes, went into each replicate PCR. Purified libraries were measured with a Qubit 3.0 fluorometer, size-checked on a Bioanalyzer 2100, and measured again with the KAPA Library Quantification kit. Each immunoSEQ 96-well plate was sequenced on its own single-read 150-cycle Illumina NextSeq 550 flow cell. The original pipeline was this. Because the immunoSEQ output held only junctional sequences and lacked quality scores, the filtering could not match the filtering applied to full-length reads. Sequences were annotated with PyIR, a Python wrapper for IgBLAST v1.9, and V/J genes and CDR3 were assigned using IMGT germline references. Reads were removed for weak V/J assignments (E-value above 1e-6), missing CDR3, stop codons, out-of-frame junctions, or ambiguous translated residues. V3J clonotypes were defined by identical inferred V gene, J gene, and CDR3 amino acid sequence. To compute the percentage overlap between repertoires, the number of shared unique clonotypes was divided by the size of the smaller repertoire. Repertoire richness was assessed with RTK rarefaction, the Chao1 estimator, and Recon v2.1 estimates of unobserved clonotypes. Generation probabilities for all TCRbeta clonotypes obtained by the gDNA method from a handful of donors were computed using OLGA. Imported from immuneACCESS, the table was reduced by TCRdb to in-frame sequences with V and J called. These copies leave out some clones; in studies compared against another copy, an unresolved V gene accounts for under half, and the cause of the remainder is not known. V and J calls and clone size are as listed in that table; D and trimming were resolved from the DNA. Across this sample there are about 2.1 million clones, with 80% to 95% seen only once. Approximately 1.7% of the sample lies in the top ten.

CD8 naive samples were CD45RO-negative cells positively selected for CCR7, giving a CD45RA+CCR7+ population that excluded TemRA cells. The donors were healthy, HIV-negative adults with no recently reported acute infections or vaccinations. Every donor was a Caucasian adult residing in Nashville, Tennessee, USA. Blood was obtained by leukapheresis, after which PBMCs were separated by Ficoll-Histopaque density gradient centrifugation and cryopreserved in liquid nitrogen vapor phase. Purity and quantity of every magnetically sorted T cell population were checked by analytical flow cytometry. Each sorted fraction had its genomic DNA isolated and then quantified by UV absorbance on a Nanodrop 2000c. The germline V gene sets CDR1 to SGHAT and CDR2 to FQNNGV. The germline V and J ends show losses of 4 bases and 3 bases respectively, and no gene match explains 12 bases of the junction. The CDR3 holds 16 amino acids from the cysteine to the phenylalanine. The only DNA kept is the CDR3, 48 bases in frame from the first base.

The study at large found these results: Estimated clonotype richness was generally larger for naive than for memory subsets. Pairwise subsampling indicated that sequencing depth was expected to affect the degree of clonotype sharing among donors. When four donors were compared, the shared fraction of clonotypes was about 5.2% for naive CD4, about 4% for naive CD8, 2% to 2.5% for memory CD4, and less than 0.45% for memory CD8. The small number of donors limited the genetic and exposure-history diversity represented. Compared with non-shared clonotypes, the clonotypes found in all four sorted-subset donors had higher generation probabilities. Incomplete sequencing was indicated by rarefaction of sorted-subset datasets, despite the large sequencing depth. Sampling was limited to blood, and TCR repertoires in tissue likely differ from TCR repertoires in blood.

Note on this clone: Its target antigen remains unknown. Per-base qualities were not stored, and no clone one base away is much larger.

The chain is made from TRBV11-2 and TRBJ2-7; 7 central nucleotides agree with TRBD2. Material: naive CD8+ T cells from PBMCs. The sample's cell subset or site label is to be understood as: CD45RA+CCR7+. This TCR came from a man aged 18 to 29 in good health. Some clones in this sample may be carry-over from other donors' samples. CDR3 reads: CASSSLVGGGGYEQYF. The DNA sequence reads TGTGCCAGCAGCTCCCTAGTGGGGGGGGGTGGCTACGAGCAGTACTTC.